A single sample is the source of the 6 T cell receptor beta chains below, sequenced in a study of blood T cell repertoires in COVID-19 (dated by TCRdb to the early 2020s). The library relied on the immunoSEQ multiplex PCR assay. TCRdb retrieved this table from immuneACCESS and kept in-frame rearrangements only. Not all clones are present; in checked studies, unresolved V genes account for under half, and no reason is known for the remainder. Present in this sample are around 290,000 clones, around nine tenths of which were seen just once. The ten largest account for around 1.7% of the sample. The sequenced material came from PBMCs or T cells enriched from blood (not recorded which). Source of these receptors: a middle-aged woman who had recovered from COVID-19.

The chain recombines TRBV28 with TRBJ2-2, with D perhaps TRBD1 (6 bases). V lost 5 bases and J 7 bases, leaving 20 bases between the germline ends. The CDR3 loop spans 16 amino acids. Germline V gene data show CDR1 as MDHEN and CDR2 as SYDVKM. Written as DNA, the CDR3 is TGTGCCAGCAGTCTAAGACAGGCCGGGAAAGACGGGGAGCTGTTTTTT. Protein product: CASSLRQAGKDGELFF.

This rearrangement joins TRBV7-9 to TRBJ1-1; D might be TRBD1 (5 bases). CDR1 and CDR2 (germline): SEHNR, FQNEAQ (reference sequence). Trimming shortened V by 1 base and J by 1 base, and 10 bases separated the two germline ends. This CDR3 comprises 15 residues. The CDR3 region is CASSLVSGKNTEAFF. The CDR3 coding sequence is TGTGCCAGCAGCTTAGTGTCAGGGAAGAACACTGAAGCTTTCTTT.

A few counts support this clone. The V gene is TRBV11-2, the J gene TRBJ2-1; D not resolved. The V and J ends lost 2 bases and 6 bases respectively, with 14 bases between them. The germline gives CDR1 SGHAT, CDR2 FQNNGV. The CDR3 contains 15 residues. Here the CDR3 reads CASSLYSQSGNEQFF. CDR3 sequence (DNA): TGTGCCAGCAGCTTATATAGCCAGTCGGGCAATGAGCAGTTCTTC.

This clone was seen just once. The CDR3 DNA is TGCGCCAGCAGCGTAGGGACAGGGAACTATGGCTACACCTTC. Translated: CASSVGTGNYGYTF. The V and J genes are TRBV5-1 and TRBJ1-2; TRBD1 matches 9 bases. Germline CDR1 is SGHRS and CDR2 is YFSETQ. The ends lost 4 bases at V and 2 bases at J; junction bases unmatched: 3. There are 14 residues in the CDR3.

This CDR3 is CASSPQAGNTEAFF. CDR3 coding DNA: TGCGCCAGCAGCCCACAGGCAGGGAACACTGAAGCTTTCTTT. The chain uses TRBV5-1 and TRBJ1-1, with D tentatively TRBD1 (5 bases). Per germline, CDR1 SGHRS and CDR2 YFSETQ. V was cut by 4 bases and J by 1 base, with 11 bases left in between. This CDR3 has 14 residues.

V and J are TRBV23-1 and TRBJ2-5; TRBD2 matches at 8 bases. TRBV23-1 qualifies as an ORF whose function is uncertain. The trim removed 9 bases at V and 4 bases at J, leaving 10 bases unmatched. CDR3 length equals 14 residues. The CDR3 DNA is TGCGCCAGAATGGACGGGGGGGCGGGAGAGACCCAGTACTTC. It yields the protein CARMDGGAGETQYF.